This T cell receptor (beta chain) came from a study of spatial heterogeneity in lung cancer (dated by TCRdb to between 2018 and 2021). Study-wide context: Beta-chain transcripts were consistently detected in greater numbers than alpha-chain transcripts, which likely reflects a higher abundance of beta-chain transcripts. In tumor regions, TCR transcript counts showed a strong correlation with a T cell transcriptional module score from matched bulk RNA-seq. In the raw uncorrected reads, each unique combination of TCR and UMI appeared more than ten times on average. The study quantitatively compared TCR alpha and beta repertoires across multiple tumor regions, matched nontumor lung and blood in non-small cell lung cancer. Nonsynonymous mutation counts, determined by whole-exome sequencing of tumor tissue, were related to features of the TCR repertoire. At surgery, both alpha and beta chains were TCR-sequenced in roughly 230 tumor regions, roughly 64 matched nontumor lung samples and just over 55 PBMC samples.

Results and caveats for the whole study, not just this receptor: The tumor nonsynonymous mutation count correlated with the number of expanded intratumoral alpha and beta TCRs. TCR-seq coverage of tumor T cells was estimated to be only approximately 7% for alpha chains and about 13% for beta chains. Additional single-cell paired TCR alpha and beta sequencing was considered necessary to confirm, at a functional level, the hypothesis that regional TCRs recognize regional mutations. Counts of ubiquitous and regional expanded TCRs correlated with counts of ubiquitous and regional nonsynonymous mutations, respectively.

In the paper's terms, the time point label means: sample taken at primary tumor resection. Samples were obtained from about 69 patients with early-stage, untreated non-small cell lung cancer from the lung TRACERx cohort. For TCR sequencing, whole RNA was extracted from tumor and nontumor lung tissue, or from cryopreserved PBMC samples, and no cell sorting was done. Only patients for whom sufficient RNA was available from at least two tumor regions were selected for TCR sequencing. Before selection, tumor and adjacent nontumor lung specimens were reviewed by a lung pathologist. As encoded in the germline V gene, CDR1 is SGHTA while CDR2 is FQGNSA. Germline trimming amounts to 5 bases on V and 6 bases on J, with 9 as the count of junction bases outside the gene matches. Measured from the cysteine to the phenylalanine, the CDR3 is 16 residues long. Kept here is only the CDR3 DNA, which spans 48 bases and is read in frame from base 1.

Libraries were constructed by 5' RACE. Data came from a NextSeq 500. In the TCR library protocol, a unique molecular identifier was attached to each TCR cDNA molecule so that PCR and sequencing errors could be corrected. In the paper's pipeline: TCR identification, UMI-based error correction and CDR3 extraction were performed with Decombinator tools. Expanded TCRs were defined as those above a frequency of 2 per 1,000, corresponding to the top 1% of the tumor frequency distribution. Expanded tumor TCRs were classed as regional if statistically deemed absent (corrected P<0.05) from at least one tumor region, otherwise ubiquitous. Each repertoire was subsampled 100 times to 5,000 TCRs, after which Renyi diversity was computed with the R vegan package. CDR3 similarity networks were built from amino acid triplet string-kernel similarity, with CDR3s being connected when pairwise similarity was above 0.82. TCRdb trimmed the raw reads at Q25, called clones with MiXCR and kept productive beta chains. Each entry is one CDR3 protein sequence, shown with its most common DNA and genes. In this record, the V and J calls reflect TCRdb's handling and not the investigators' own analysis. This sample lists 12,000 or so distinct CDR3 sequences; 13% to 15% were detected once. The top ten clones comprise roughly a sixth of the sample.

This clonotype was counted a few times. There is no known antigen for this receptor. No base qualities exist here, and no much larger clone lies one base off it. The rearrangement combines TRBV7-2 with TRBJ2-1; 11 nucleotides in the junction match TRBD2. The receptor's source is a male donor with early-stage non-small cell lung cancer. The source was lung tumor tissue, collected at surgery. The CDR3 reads CASSLRLAGSSNEQFF. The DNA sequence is TGTGCCAGCAGCCTCAGACTAGCGGGGAGCTCCAATGAGCAGTTCTTC.